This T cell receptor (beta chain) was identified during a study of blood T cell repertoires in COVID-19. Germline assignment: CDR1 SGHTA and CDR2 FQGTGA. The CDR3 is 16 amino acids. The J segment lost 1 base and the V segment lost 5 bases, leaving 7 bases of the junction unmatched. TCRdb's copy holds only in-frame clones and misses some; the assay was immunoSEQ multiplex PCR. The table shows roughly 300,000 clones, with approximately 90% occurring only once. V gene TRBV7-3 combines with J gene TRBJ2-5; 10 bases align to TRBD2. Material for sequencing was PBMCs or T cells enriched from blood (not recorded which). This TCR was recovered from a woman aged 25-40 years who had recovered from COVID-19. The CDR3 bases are TGTGCCAGCAGCCCCGGACTAGCGGCCTCCCAAGAGACCCAGTACTTC. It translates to CASSPGLAASQETQYF.